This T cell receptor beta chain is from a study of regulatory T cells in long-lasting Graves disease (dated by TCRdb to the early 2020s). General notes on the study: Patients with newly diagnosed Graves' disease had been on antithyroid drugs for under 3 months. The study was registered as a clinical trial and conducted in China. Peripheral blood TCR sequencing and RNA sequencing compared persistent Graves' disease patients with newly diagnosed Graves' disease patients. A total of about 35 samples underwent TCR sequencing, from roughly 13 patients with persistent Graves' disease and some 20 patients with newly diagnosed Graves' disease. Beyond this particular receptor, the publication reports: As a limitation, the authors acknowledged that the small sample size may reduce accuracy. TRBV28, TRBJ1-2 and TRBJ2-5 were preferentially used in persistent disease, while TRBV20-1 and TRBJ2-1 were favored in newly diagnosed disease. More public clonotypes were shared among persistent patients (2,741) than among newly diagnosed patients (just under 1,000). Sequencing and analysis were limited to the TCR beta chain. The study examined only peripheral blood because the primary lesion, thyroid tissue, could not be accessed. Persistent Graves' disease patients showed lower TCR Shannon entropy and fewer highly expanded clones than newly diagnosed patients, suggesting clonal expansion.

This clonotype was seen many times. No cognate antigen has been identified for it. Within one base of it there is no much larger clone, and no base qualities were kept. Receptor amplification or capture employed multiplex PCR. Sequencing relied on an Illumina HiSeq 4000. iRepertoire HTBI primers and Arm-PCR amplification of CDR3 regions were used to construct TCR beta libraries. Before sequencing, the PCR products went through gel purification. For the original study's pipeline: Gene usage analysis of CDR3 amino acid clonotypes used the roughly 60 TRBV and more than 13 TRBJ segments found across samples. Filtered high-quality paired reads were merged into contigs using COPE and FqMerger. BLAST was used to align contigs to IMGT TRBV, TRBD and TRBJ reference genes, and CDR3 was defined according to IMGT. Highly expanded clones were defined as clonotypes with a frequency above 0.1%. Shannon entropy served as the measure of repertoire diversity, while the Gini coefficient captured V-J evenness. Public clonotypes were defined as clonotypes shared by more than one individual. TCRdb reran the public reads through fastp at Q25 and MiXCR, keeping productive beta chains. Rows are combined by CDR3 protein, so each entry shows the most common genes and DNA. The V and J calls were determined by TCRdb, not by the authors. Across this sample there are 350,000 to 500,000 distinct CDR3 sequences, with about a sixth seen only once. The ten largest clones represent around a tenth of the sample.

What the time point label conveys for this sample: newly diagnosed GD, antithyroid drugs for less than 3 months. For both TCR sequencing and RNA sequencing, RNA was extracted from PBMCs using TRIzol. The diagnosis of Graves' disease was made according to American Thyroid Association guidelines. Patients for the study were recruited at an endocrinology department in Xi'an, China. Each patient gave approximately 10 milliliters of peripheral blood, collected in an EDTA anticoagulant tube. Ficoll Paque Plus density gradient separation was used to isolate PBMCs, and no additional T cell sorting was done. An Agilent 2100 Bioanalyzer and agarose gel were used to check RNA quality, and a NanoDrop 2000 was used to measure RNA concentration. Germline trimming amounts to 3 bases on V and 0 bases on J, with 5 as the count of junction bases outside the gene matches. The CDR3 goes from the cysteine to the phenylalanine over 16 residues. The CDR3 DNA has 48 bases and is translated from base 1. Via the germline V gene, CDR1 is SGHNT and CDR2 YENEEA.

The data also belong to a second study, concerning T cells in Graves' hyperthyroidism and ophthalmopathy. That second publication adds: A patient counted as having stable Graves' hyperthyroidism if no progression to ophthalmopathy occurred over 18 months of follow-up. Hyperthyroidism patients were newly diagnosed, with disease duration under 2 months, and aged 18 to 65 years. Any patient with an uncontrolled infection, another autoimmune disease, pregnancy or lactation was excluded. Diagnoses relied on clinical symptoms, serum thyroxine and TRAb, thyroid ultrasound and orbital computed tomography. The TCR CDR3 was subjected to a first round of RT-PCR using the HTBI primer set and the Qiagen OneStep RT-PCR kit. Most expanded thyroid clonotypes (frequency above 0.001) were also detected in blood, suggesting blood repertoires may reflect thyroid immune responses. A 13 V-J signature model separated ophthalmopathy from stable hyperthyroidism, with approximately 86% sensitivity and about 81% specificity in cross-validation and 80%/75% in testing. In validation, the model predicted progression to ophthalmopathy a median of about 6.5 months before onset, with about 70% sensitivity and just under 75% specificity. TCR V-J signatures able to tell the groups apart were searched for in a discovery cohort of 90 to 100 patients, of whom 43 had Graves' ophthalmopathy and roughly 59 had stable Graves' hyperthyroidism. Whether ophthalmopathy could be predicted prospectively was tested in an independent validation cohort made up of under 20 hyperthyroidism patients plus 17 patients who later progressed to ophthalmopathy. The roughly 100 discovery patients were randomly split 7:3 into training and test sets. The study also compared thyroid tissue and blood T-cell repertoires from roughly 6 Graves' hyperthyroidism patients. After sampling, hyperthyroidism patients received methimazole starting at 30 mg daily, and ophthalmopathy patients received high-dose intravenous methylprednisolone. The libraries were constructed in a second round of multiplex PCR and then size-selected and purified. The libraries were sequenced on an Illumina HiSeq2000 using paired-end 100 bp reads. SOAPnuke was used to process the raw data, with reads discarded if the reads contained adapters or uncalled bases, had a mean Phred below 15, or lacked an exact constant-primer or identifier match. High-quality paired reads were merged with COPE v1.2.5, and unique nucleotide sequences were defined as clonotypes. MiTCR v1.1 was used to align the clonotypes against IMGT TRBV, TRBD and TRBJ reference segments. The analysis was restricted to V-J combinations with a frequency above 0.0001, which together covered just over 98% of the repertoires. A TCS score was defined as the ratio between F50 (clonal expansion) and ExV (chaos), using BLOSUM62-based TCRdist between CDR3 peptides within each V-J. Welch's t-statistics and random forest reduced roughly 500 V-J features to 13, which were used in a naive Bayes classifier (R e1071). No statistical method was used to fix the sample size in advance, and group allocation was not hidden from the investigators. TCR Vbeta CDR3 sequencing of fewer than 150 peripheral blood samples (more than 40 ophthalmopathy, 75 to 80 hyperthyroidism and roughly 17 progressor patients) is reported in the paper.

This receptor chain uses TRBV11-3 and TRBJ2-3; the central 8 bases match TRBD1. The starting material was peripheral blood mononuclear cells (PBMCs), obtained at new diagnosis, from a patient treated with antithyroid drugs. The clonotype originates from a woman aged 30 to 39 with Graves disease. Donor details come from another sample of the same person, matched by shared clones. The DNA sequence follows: TGTGCCAGCAGCTTTACAGGGGGAGACAGCACAGATACGCAGTATTTT. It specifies CASSFTGGDSTDTQYF.